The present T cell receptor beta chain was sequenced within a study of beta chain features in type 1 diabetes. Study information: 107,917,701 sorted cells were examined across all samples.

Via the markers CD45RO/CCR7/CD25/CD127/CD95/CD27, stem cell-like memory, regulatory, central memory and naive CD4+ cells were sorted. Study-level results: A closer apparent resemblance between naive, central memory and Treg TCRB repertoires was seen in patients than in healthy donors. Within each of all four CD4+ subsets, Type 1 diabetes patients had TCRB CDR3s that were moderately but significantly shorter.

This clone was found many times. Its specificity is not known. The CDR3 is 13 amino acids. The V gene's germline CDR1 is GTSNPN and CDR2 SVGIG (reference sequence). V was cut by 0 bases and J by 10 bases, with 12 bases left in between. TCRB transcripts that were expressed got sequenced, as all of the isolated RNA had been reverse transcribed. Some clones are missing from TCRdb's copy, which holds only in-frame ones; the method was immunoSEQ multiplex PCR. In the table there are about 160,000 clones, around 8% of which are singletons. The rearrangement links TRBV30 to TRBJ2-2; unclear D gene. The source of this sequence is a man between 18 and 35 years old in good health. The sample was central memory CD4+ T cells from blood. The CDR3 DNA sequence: TGTGCCTGGAGTGTCCTACTTCATGTGGAGCTGTTTTTT. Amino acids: CAWSVLLHVELFF.